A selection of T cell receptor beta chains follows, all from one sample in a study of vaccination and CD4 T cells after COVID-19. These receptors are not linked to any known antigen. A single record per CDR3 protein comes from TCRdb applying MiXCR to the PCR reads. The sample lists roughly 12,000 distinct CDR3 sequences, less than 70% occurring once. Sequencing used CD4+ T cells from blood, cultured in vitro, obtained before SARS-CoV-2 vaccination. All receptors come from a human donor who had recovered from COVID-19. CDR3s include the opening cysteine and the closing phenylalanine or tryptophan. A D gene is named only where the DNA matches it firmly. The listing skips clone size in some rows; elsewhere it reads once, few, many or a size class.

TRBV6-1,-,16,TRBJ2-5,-,TGTGCCAGCAGTGAAGCGCTTTTAGGGGACCAAGAGACCCAGTACTTC,CASSEALLGDQETQYF
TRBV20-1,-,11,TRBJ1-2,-,TGCAGTGCTCCAAGGACCGATGGCTACACCTTC,CSAPRTDGYTF
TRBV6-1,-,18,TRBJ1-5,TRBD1,TGTGCCAGCAGTGAATGGGTAGTCAGGAGGGGGCATGGTCAGCCCCAGCATTTT,CASSEWVVRRGHGQPQHF
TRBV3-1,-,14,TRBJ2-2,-,TGTGCCAGCAGCCTGACTAGTAACACCGGGGAGCTGTTTTTT,CASSLTSNTGELFF
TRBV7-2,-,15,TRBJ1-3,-,TGTGCCAGCAGCTTAGAGTCGGGCTCTGGAAACACCATATATTTT,CASSLESGSGNTIYF
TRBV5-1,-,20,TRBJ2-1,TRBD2,TGCGCCAGCAGCTTATCAAAAGGGACTAGCGGGAGGGCCTCCTACAATGAGCAGTTCTTC,CASSLSKGTSGRASYNEQFF
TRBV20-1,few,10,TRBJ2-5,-,TGCAGTGCCGATCGACAGACCCAGTACTTC,CSADRQTQYF
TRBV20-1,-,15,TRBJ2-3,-,TGCAGTGCCCCCTTTGGTGAGGCCCGCACAGATACGCAGTATTTT,CSAPFGEARTDTQYF
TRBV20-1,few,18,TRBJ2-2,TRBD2,TGCAGTGCTAGACCCCCCTCCGGACTAGCGGGAGCTGGCGGGGAGCTGTTTTTT,CSARPPSGLAGAGGELFF
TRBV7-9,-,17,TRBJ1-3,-,TGTGCCAGCAGCTCTTGGGGAAGTAGGGGAACACCGAACACCATATATTTT,CASSSWGSRGTPNTIYF
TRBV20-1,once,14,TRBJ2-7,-,TGCAGTGCTAGTAGCTTGTTGACCACCTACGAGCAGTACTTC,CSASSLLTTYEQYF
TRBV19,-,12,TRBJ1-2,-,TGTGCCAGTAGCCTGACCGCATCCGGCTACACCTTC,CASSLTASGYTF
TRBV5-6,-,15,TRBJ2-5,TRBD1,TGTGCCAGCAGCCCAGGGACAGGGGATGGGGAGACCCAGTACTTC,CASSPGTGDGETQYF
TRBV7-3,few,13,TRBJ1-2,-,TGTGCCAGCAGCCCTCAGCCTAACTATGGCTACACCTTC,CASSPQPNYGYTF
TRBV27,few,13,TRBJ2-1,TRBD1,TGTGCCACCCGGGACAGCTCGGCTAGCGAGCAGTTCTTC,CATRDSSASEQFF
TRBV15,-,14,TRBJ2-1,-,TGTGCCACCAGCAGAGATAAAGTCTCCGGTGAGCAGTTCTTC,CATSRDKVSGEQFF
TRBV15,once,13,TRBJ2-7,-,TGTGCCACCACCCCAGAGTTAGGATACGAGCAGTACTTC,CATTPELGYEQYF
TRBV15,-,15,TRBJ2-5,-,TGTGCCACCAGCAGAGAAAATGAGGGGTTAGAGACCCAGTACTTC,CATSRENEGLETQYF
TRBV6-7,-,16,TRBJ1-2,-,TGTGCCAGCAGTTACTCGAGTCACTCAAAGAACTATGGCTACACCTTC,CASSYSSHSKNYGYTF
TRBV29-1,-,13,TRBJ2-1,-,TGCAGCGTTGAATATTACTCATTCGATGAGCAGTTCTTC,CSVEYYSFDEQFF
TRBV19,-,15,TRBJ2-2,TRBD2,TGTGCCAGTCGACTAGCGGGAGGGGGGACCGGGGAGCTGTTTTTT,CASRLAGGGTGELFF
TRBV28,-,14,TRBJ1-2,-,TGTGCCAGCAGCCGCGGCGGGGGGGACCAAGGCTACACCTTC,CASSRGGGDQGYTF